Listed here are 21 T cell receptor beta chains from one sample, sequenced in a study of blood T cell repertoires in COVID-19. The method was immunoSEQ multiplex PCR; TCRdb's version includes in-frame clones alone and lacks a portion of them. The sample records 220,000 or so clones, 70% to 90% being singletons. Sequenced input: peripheral blood. The receptors stem from a man aged 45 to 65 who had recovered from COVID-19.

The chain recombines TRBV18 with TRBJ2-1; D is possibly TRBD1 (5 bases). The germline V gene has CDR1 KGHSH and CDR2 LQKENI. The CDR3 spans 13 residues. The V gene lost 3 bases and the J gene lost 7 bases, with 10 bases spanning the gap. The CDR3 loop is CASSPTVINEQFF. As DNA, the CDR3 is TGTGCCAGCTCACCGACAGTGATTAATGAGCAGTTCTTC.

CDR3 amino acids: CASSLGAVGNTIYF. CDR3 nucleotide sequence: TGTGCCAGCAGTTTGGGGGCGGTTGGAAACACCATATATTTT. V is TRBV27 and J is TRBJ1-3; TRBD1 is a possible D gene (6 bases). The germline V and J ends were trimmed by 3 bases and 3 bases, with 9 bases remaining between them. Germline CDR1 is MNHEY and CDR2 is SMNVEV (reference sequence). There are 14 residues in the CDR3.

This clone was counted only a few times. This sequence joins TRBV7-9 and TRBJ2-7; a weak D match, TRBD1 (6 bases). CDR3 length equals 14 residues. Germline V gene data show CDR1 as SEHNR and CDR2 as FQNEAQ (reference sequence). V shed 1 base and J shed 6 bases, with 13 bases lying between them. The CDR3 loop reads CASSLEVRGSEQYF. DNA for the CDR3: TGTGCCAGCAGCTTAGAGGTCAGGGGTTCCGAGCAGTACTTC.

This clone was recorded only once. The chain is built from TRBV11-2 and TRBJ1-1, with D possibly being TRBD1 (6 bases). The germline V gene has CDR1 SGHAT and CDR2 FQNNGV. CDR3 length equals 18 residues. The V and J ends lost 2 bases and 1 base respectively, with 20 bases between them. The CDR3 reads CASSLKTGLGTKNTEAFF. In DNA form, the CDR3 reads TGTGCCAGCAGCTTAAAAACAGGGTTAGGGACAAAGAACACTGAAGCTTTCTTT.

The rearrangement uses TRBV9 and TRBJ1-3; 7 nucleotides match TRBD1. CDR3 length: 16 amino acids. V shed 3 bases, J shed 7 bases, and the junction held 13 bases outside the gene matches. Germline V gene lookup returns CDR1 SGDLS and CDR2 YYNGEE. This CDR3 is CASSARPGQHWNTIYF. CDR3 DNA: TGTGCCAGCAGCGCCCGCCCGGGACAGCACTGGAACACCATATATTTT.

The J gene is TRBJ2-3, the V gene TRBV27, with no clear D. The V gene's germline CDR1 is MNHEY and CDR2 SMNVEV (reference sequence). The ends were cut back, 4 bases at V and 0 bases at J, with 11 bases in the middle. The CDR3 has 15 amino acids. CDR3 nucleotides: TGTGCCAGCAGTTCCACCTTGACTAGCACAGATACGCAGTATTTT. Translated, it gives CASSSTLTSTDTQYF.

This clone showed up just a few times. The rearrangement links TRBV12-2 to TRBJ1-4. TRBV12-2 is deemed a pseudogene. CDR3 length: 16 residues. CDR3: CASRLAENIRGEKLFF. CDR3 bases: TGTGCAAGTCGCTTAGCGGAGAACATAAGAGGGGAAAAACTGTTTTTT.

The gene calls are TRBV6-1 and TRBJ2-4, with D possibly TRBD1 on 6 matching bases. The germline V gene encodes CDR1 MNHNS and CDR2 SASEGT. CDR3 size: 14 residues. V was shortened by 2 bases and J by 3 bases, with 8 bases between the two germline ends. DNA of the CDR3: TGTGCCAGCAGTGAAAAAGGGGGCAAAAACATTCAGTACTTC. Protein product: CASSEKGGKNIQYF.

In this sample, this clone turned up a few times. The chain links TRBV6-5 to TRBJ2-2; no clear D. Per the germline V gene, CDR1 is MNHEY and CDR2 is SVGAGI. CDR3 length: 14 amino acids. The germline V and J ends were trimmed by 6 bases and 1 base, with 9 bases remaining between them. The CDR3, as DNA: TGTGCCAGCAGCTCTAGATGGAACACCGGGGAGCTGTTTTTT. The encoded protein is CASSSRWNTGELFF.

CDR3 nucleotide sequence: TGTGCCAGCAGCTTAGTGGCAGGGATCAGTGATGGCTACACCTTC. Its translation: CASSLVAGISDGYTF. This sequence joins TRBV7-8 and TRBJ1-2; possibly TRBD1 for D (5 bases). Deletions cut 1 base from V and 6 bases from J, with 15 bases between. Germline V lookup: CDR1 SGHVS, CDR2 FQNEAQ. The CDR3 has 15 amino acids.

In its sample, this clone was seen a few times. The chain combines TRBV15 with TRBJ2-7; 9 bases match TRBD2. Germline-derived CDR1 and CDR2 are LNHNV and YYDKDF (reference sequence). V lost 5 bases to trimming and J lost 0 bases; unmatched junction nucleotides: 2. This CDR3 is 14 amino acids long. In DNA form, the CDR3 reads TGTGCCACCAGCGGTAGCGGGAGCTCCTACGAGCAGTACTTC. Translated, it gives CATSGSGSSYEQYF. Full variable domain (rest looked up from reference TRBV15 and TRBJ2-7): DAMVIQNPRYQVTQFGKPVTLSCSQTLNHNVMYWYQQKSSQAPKLLFHYYDKDFNNEADTPDNFQSRRPNTSFCFLDIRSPGLGDTAMYLCATSGSGSSYEQYFGPGTRLTVT.

With respect to this clone: In the same sample, other DNA sequences code for this CDR3. This sequence joins TRBV18 and TRBJ1-2; the match to TRBD1 covers 7 bases. CDR1 and CDR2 (germline): KGHSH, LQKENI. The CDR3 has 13 residues. Trimming cost V 6 bases and J 2 bases; bases outside gene matches: 3. The CDR3 region has the DNA TGTGCCAGCTCTCCGGGACAGAACTATGGCTACACCTTC. Translating it yields CASSPGQNYGYTF.

The chain recombines TRBV7-8 with TRBJ2-5; 9 nucleotides agree with TRBD2. Germline V gene sequence: CDR1 SGHVS, CDR2 FQNEAQ. This CDR3 comprises 19 residues. V gave up 2 bases and J gave up 5 bases; unmatched junction bases: 18. The CDR3, as DNA: TGTGCCAGCAGCTTAAAATTGGTATGGCGGGAGGGCCGAGTGGAGACCCAGTACTTC. Protein product: CASSLKLVWREGRVETQYF.

The V call is TRBV27, the J call TRBJ2-1; 9 bases are a match to TRBD1. J lost 4 bases, V lost 3 bases, and 7 bases had no gene match. Germline CDR1 reads MNHEY; CDR2 reads SMNVEV (reference sequence). This CDR3 is built from 16 residues. Written as DNA, the CDR3 is TGTGCCAGCAGTTTCCCCGGGACAGGGCTATACAATGAGCAGTTCTTC. Protein sequence: CASSFPGTGLYNEQFF.

J is TRBJ2-5 and V is TRBV30; TRBD2 matches 14 bases. With V trimmed by 2 bases and J by 6 bases, 5 bases remained unmatched. This CDR3 region has 15 residues. Germline V CDR1 and CDR2: GTSNPN, SVGIG (reference sequence). The CDR3 nucleotides are TGTGCCTGGAGTCCCGGGACTAGCGGGAGAAAGACCCAGTACTTC. It encodes CAWSPGTSGRKTQYF.

This clone was found once. This rearrangement joins TRBV6-5 to TRBJ1-5; TRBD1 agrees at 8 bases. Germline lookup yields CDR1 MNHEY and CDR2 SVGAGI. The V and J ends lost 8 bases and 4 bases, in that order; junction bases with no gene match: 4. The CDR3 contains 13 residues. In DNA, the CDR3 is TGTGCCAGCCATGGACAGGGTAATCAGCCCCAGCATTTT. It codes for CASHGQGNQPQHF.

The V call is TRBV5-6, the J call TRBJ2-3, with TRBD2 matching over 10 bases. This CDR3 has 14 residues. V was clipped by 4 bases and J by 11 bases; unmatched bases: 10. The germline gives CDR1 SGHDT, CDR2 YYEEEE. Here the CDR3 reads CASSPPGLASRQYF. Here the CDR3 DNA reads TGTGCCAGCAGCCCGCCGGGACTAGCGTCTAGGCAGTATTTT.

V usage is TRBV7-2 and J usage is TRBJ2-1; the match to TRBD2 covers 14 bases. The germline CDR1 and CDR2 sequences are SGHTA and FQGNSA. V dropped 4 bases and J dropped 2; count of bases not matched to a gene: 10. The CDR3 is 19 amino acids. The CDR3 DNA follows: TGTGCCAGCAGCTCCGCGGGACTAGCGGGAGAGGGTCCCTACAATGAGCAGTTCTTC. Protein product: CASSSAGLAGEGPYNEQFF. The variable domain in full, with the rest retrieved from reference TRBV7-2 and TRBJ2-1, is GAGVSQSPSNKVTEKGKDVELRCDPISGHTALYWYRQSLGQGLEFLIYFQGNSAPDKSGLPSDRFSAERTGGSVSTLTIQRTQQEDSAVYLCASSSAGLAGEGPYNEQFFGPGTRLTVL.

This clone was recorded a few times. Other nucleotide sequences from this sample produce the same CDR3. The chain employs TRBV30 and TRBJ2-7; D is ambiguous. CDR1 is GTSNPN and CDR2 is SVGIG in the germline V gene (reference sequence). Trimming removed 0 bases at V and 7 bases at J, with 7 bases between. CDR3 size: 11 residues. The CDR3: CAWSVRVEQYF. Written as DNA, the CDR3 is TGTGCCTGGAGTGTACGAGTTGAGCAGTACTTC.

This clone was recorded once. The chain carries TRBV14 and TRBJ2-6; D might be TRBD1 (5 bases). The CDR3 length is 13 residues. Germline V gene sequence: CDR1 SGHDN, CDR2 FVKESK. The V and J ends lost 8 bases and 4 bases respectively, with 9 bases between them. This CDR3 reads CASYRTGANVLTF. CDR3 sequence (DNA): TGTGCCAGCTATCGGACAGGGGCCAACGTCCTGACTTTC. Drawing the rest from reference TRBV14 and TRBJ2-6, the complete variable domain is EAGVTQFPSHSVIEKGQTVTLRCDPISGHDNLYWYRRVMGKEIKFLLHFVKESKQDESGMPNNRFLAERTGGTYSTLKVQPAELEDSGVYFCASYRTGANVLTFGAGSRLTVL.

The CDR3 here is CASSLRSGGSYEQYF. Written as DNA, the CDR3 is TGTGCCAGCAGTTTACGTAGCGGGGGTTCCTACGAGCAGTACTTC. This sequence joins TRBV28 and TRBJ2-7; 9 nucleotides match TRBD2. V lost 2 bases and J lost 1; bases outside the gene matches: 3. CDR1 and CDR2 from the germline V gene are MDHEN and SYDVKM. The CDR3 loop spans 15 amino acids.